This T cell receptor beta chain was found in a study of shared clonotypes between healthy human individuals. Study-level background: The cohort had a couple of women and a few men, ages 18 to 49.

Looked up from germline, CDR1 is SGHTS and CDR2 is YDEGEE. The CDR3 contains 8 residues. Naive CD8 populations comprised CD45RO-negative cells positively selected for CCR7, excluding terminally differentiated effector memory CD45RA+ cells. With regard to this clone: Its antigen is unknown. The junction departs from germline at one end; a sequencing error may be responsible.

This was a deep-level run. Assay: immunoSEQ multiplex PCR; the TCRdb copy retains only in-frame clones and omits some. This sample has more than 2 million clones, with approximately 92% found just once. Study observations and caveats: Relative to memory subsets, naive subsets generally showed larger estimated richness.

The receptor comes from a man between 18 and 35 years old in good health. Some clones in this sample may be carry-over from other donors' samples. This chain connects TRBV5-8 to TRBJ1-2, with D perhaps TRBD1 (5 bases). Sample: naive CD8+ T cells from PBMCs. CDR3 sequence: CASSVGVF. Here the CDR3 DNA reads TGTGCCAGCAGCGTAGGGGTCTTC.